These T cell receptor beta chains were read from a single sample in a study of shared clonotypes between healthy human individuals. TCRdb's table, derived via immunoSEQ multiplex PCR, lists solely in-frame clones and lacks some. The profile shows fewer than 600,000 clones, around 75% of them singletons. The material sequenced was PBMCs. All receptors come from a woman aged 40-49 years in good health. Some clones in this sample may be carry-over from other donors' samples. Both conserved end residues are part of each CDR3. Each record gives: clone size, D gene, CDR3 length, V gene, J gene, CDR3 protein, CDR3 DNA. A D gene is named only where the DNA matches it firmly. Some rows mark clone size as missing; the rest say once, few, many or name a class of expanded clone.

>NA|TRBD2|18|TRBV7-2|TRBJ2-1
CASSLASFRLADHNEQFF
TGTGCCAGCAGCTTAGCGTCTTTTCGACTAGCGGACCACAATGAGCAGTTCTTC
>NA|NA|14|TRBV4-3|TRBJ2-1
CASSQGLERDEQFF
TGCGCCAGCAGCCAGGGTTTAGAGAGGGATGAGCAGTTCTTC
>NA|TRBD1|15|TRBV19|TRBJ2-2
CASSPRAGGHGELFF
TGTGCCAGTAGTCCCAGGGCAGGGGGCCACGGGGAGCTGTTTTTT
>once|TRBD2|18|TRBV5-1|TRBJ2-1
CASSNSRTSGISYNEQFF
TGCGCCAGCAGCAATAGCCGGACTAGCGGGATCTCCTACAATGAGCAGTTCTTC
>few|NA|14|TRBV7-2|TRBJ1-2
CASSSPTGTGGYTF
TGTGCCAGCAGCTCTCCCACAGGGACCGGTGGCTACACCTTC
>NA|NA|14|TRBV10-1|TRBJ2-3
CAPALGVGTDTQYF
TGCGCCCCCGCGCTTGGAGTCGGCACAGATACGCAGTATTTT
>NA|NA|14|TRBV19|TRBJ2-7
CASSGTPTSYEQYF
TGTGCCAGTAGTGGGACACCAACCTCCTACGAGCAGTACTTC
>NA|TRBD2|16|TRBV5-1|TRBJ2-1
CASSLASSGVYNEQFF
TGCGCCAGCAGCTTGGCCTCTAGCGGGGTGTACAATGAGCAGTTCTTC
>NA|TRBD1|12|TRBV30|TRBJ1-2
CAGGQGHYGYTF
TGTGCCGGGGGACAGGGGCACTATGGCTACACCTTC
>NA|NA|13|TRBV19|TRBJ1-5
CATHRDGNQPQHF
TGTGCCACTCACAGGGACGGCAATCAGCCCCAGCATTTT
>NA|TRBD2|14|TRBV7-2|TRBJ2-1
CASRLPLTSGEQFF
TGTGCCAGCAGGTTACCCCTGACTAGCGGTGAGCAGTTCTTC
>NA|NA|14|TRBV12-5|TRBJ1-1
CASAPQDSVTEAFF
TGTGCTAGTGCCCCCCAGGACAGTGTCACTGAAGCTTTCTTT
>NA|NA|14|TRBV18|TRBJ1-1
CASSGTVSGTEAFF
TGTGCCAGCTCAGGGACGGTCTCCGGCACTGAAGCTTTCTTT
>NA|NA|11|TRBV20-1|TRBJ2-7
CSARQTYEQYF
TGCAGTGCTAGACAGACTTACGAGCAGTACTTC
>NA|NA|13|TRBV29-1|TRBJ2-7
CSVKKGTLDEQYF
TGCAGCGTTAAAAAGGGGACTTTGGACGAGCAGTACTTC
>NA|NA|13|TRBV9|TRBJ2-2
CASSVRINGELFF
TGTGCCAGCAGCGTAAGAATAAATGGGGAGCTGTTTTTT
>NA|NA|13|TRBV18|TRBJ2-7
CASSPPQSYEQYF
TGTGCCAGCTCACCACCACAGTCCTACGAGCAGTACTTC
>NA|NA|15|TRBV11-3|TRBJ2-1
CASSQGWQAYNEQFF
TGTGCCAGCAGCCAGGGTTGGCAGGCCTACAATGAGCAGTTCTTC
>NA|TRBD1|16|TRBV4-3|TRBJ1-2
CASSQDLGQGGYGYTF
TGCGCCAGCAGCCAAGATTTGGGACAGGGGGGATATGGCTACACCTTC
>once|TRBD2|15|TRBV10-2|TRBJ2-7
CASTGGTSRRYEQYF
TGCGCCAGCACCGGTGGGACTAGCCGTCGCTACGAGCAGTACTTC
>once|NA|13|TRBV27|TRBJ1-4
CASSLQRHEKLFF
TGTGCCAGCAGTTTACAGCGGCATGAAAAACTGTTTTTT
>NA|TRBD1|13|TRBV30|TRBJ1-6
CACSGTGSSPLHF
TGTGCCTGCTCCGGGACAGGGAGCTCACCCCTCCACTTT
>many|NA|14|TRBV2|TRBJ1-4
CASSESPTNEKLFF
TGTGCCAGCAGTGAATCGCCAACTAATGAAAAACTGTTTTTT
>NA|NA|13|TRBV2|TRBJ2-1
CASKGTSYNEQFF
TGTGCCAGCAAAGGGACATCCTACAATGAGCAGTTCTTC
>NA|NA|18|TRBV5-4|TRBJ1-3
CASSLGGRVDRDGNTIYF
TGTGCCAGCAGCTTGGGGGGTAGGGTAGATCGCGATGGAAACACCATATATTTT
>once|NA|14|TRBV7-3|TRBJ2-2
CASSLNPNTGELFF
TGTGCCAGCAGCTTAAACCCTAACACCGGGGAGCTGTTTTTT
>few|NA|13|TRBV7-3|TRBJ1-1
CASSLTENTEAFF
TGTGCCAGCAGCTTAACTGAGAACACTGAAGCTTTCTTT
>NA|TRBD1|13|TRBV25-1|TRBJ1-2
CASSGQGWYGYTF
TGTGCCAGCAGTGGACAGGGGTGGTATGGCTACACCTTC
>NA|NA|12|TRBV6-1|TRBJ2-4
CASQPSVNIQYF
TGTGCCAGCCAGCCTAGCGTAAACATTCAGTACTTC
>NA|NA|14|TRBV11-2|TRBJ2-1
CASSPDRGYNEQFF
TGTGCCAGCAGCCCGGATAGGGGATACAATGAGCAGTTCTTC
>NA|NA|15|TRBV19|TRBJ1-2
CASSIGAEANYGYTF
TGTGCCAGTAGTATAGGGGCAGAAGCTAACTATGGCTACACCTTC
>NA|TRBD1|15|TRBV27|TRBJ1-1
CASSLGTQGATEAFF
TGTGCCAGCAGTTTAGGGACACAGGGGGCCACTGAAGCTTTCTTT
>NA|NA|15|TRBV5-5|TRBJ2-2
CASSLLGPSTGELFF
TGTGCCAGCAGCTTGCTAGGTCCTAGCACCGGGGAGCTGTTTTTT
>NA|NA|12|TRBV29-1|TRBJ2-1
CSVTPGIDEQFF
TGCAGCGTTACCCCAGGGATCGATGAGCAGTTCTTC
>NA|NA|13|TRBV2|TRBJ2-7
CASSVVLAGEQYF
TGTGCCAGCAGTGTCGTTCTAGCCGGCGAGCAGTACTTC
>once|NA|14|TRBV7-3|TRBJ2-1
CASSFRGLSNEQFF
TGTGCCAGCAGCTTCCGGGGCCTAAGTAATGAGCAGTTCTTC
>NA|NA|12|TRBV28|TRBJ1-5
CASSRINQPQHF
TGTGCCAGCAGTCGCATAAATCAGCCCCAGCATTTT
>NA|TRBD1|13|TRBV28|TRBJ2-7
CASNRDRVYEQYF
TGTGCCAGCAATCGGGACAGAGTATACGAGCAGTACTTC
>NA|NA|17|TRBV4-1|TRBJ2-4
CASSPHLQGLAKNIQYF
TGCGCCAGCAGCCCCCACCTTCAGGGACTAGCCAAAAACATTCAGTACTTC
>NA|TRBD1|15|TRBV29-1|TRBJ2-1
CSVELTGQGRNEQFF
TGCAGCGTTGAACTCACGGGACAGGGGAGGAATGAGCAGTTCTTC
>NA|TRBD1|16|TRBV18|TRBJ2-2
CASSPGQGRSTGELFF
TGTGCCAGCTCACCCGGACAGGGCCGTAGCACCGGGGAGCTGTTTTTT
>NA|TRBD2|13|TRBV30|TRBJ2-3
CAWRRGGTDTQYF
TGTGCCTGGAGAAGGGGAGGGACAGATACGCAGTATTTT
>NA|TRBD1|13|TRBV19|TRBJ1-5
CASSGQANQPQHF
TGTGCCAGTAGTGGACAGGCCAATCAGCCCCAGCATTTT
>NA|TRBD2|14|TRBV7-2|TRBJ2-7
CASSPWGGNYEQYF
TGTGCCAGCAGCCCGTGGGGGGGGAATTACGAGCAGTACTTC
>NA|TRBD1|18|TRBV9|TRBJ2-3
CASSSPGTGGRSTDTQYF
TGTGCCAGCAGCTCACCCGGGACAGGGGGCCGAAGCACAGATACGCAGTATTTT
>few|TRBD1|15|TRBV6-1|TRBJ2-5
CASSEALRGRETQYF
TGTGCCAGCAGTGAAGCGTTGAGGGGGCGAGAGACCCAGTACTTC
>NA|TRBD1|16|TRBV5-8|TRBJ1-1
CASSPDRGRGNTEAFF
TGTGCCAGCAGCCCCGACAGGGGAAGGGGGAACACTGAAGCTTTCTTT
>NA|TRBD2|13|TRBV30|TRBJ2-7
CAWSVAGAGEQYF
TGTGCCTGGAGTGTTGCGGGAGCTGGCGAGCAGTACTTC
>once|NA|12|TRBV5-4|TRBJ1-2
CASSSIDRGYTF
TGTGCCAGCAGCTCCATTGACAGGGGCTACACCTTC
>NA|NA|15|TRBV5-6|TRBJ1-3
CASSLYGNSGNTIYF
TGTGCCAGCAGCTTGTACGGAAACTCTGGAAACACCATATATTTT
>NA|NA|13|TRBV28|TRBJ2-7
CASSSSGRGEQYF
TGTGCCAGCAGCTCCTCCGGAAGGGGCGAGCAGTACTTC
>NA|TRBD1|19|TRBV4-1|TRBJ2-2
CASSHSGTAFLLNTGELFF
TGCGCCAGCAGCCATTCCGGGACAGCGTTTTTACTGAACACCGGGGAGCTGTTTTTT
>NA|NA|15|TRBV11-2|TRBJ2-3
CASSSNRGGADTQYF
TGTGCCAGCAGCTCAAACAGGGGAGGGGCAGATACGCAGTATTTT
>few|NA|15|TRBV4-3|TRBJ2-3
CASSQDGWGTDTQYF
TGCGCCAGCAGCCAAGATGGTTGGGGCACAGATACGCAGTATTTT
>NA|NA|11|TRBV23-1|TRBJ1-1
CASPPGGEAFF
TGCGCCAGCCCCCCAGGCGGTGAAGCTTTCTTT
>NA|NA|14|TRBV28|TRBJ2-1
CASRSGSSYNEQFF
TGTGCCAGCAGATCCGGCAGCTCCTACAATGAGCAGTTCTTC
>NA|TRBD2|17|TRBV9|TRBJ2-3
CASSVGIAGGPSDTQYF
TGTGCCAGCAGCGTAGGAATAGCGGGAGGGCCTTCAGATACGCAGTATTTT